The 8 T cell receptor beta chains below come from one sample, sequenced in a study of cytotoxic CD8 clonotypes in ibrutinib-treated CLL. Measured with immunoSEQ multiplex PCR; TCRdb has only the in-frame clones, and not every one. Here the sample spans roughly 160,000 clones, around 84% being singletons. The specimen comprised PBMCs, sampled after 12 months of ibrutinib treatment. The receptors come from a human donor with chronic lymphocytic leukemia.

The genes are TRBV29-1 and TRBJ1-2; 12 nucleotides align to TRBD1. Germline CDR1 is SQVTM and CDR2 is ANQGSEA. This CDR3 is built from 13 residues. The V and J ends lost 5 bases and 8 bases, in that order; junction bases with no gene match: 6. The chain's CDR3 is CSVMGQGAEGYTF. As DNA, the CDR3 is TGCAGCGTTATGGGACAGGGGGCTGAGGGCTACACCTTC.

This CDR3 reads CAWSVLVQRIEAFF. CDR3 in DNA: TGTGCCTGGAGTGTACTAGTTCAACGGATAGAAGCTTTCTTT. This sequence joins TRBV30 and TRBJ1-1, with unresolved D. This CDR3 is 14 amino acids long. The V gene lost 0 bases and the J gene lost 8 bases, with 16 bases spanning the gap. Germline V gene data show CDR1 as GTSNPN and CDR2 as SVGIG (reference sequence).

J is TRBJ2-1 and V is TRBV7-2, with TRBD2 as a possible D gene (6 bases). This CDR3 is built from 17 residues. V lost 3 bases, J lost 7 bases, and 22 bases lay in between. CDR1 SGHTA and CDR2 FQGNSA come from the germline V gene. The CDR3 reads CASSFPPWRGQLNEQFF. The CDR3 DNA is TGTGCCAGCAGCTTTCCTCCCTGGAGGGGTCAATTGAATGAGCAGTTCTTC.

The chain is built from TRBV5-5 and TRBJ1-3; D remains ambiguous. V lost 4 bases to trimming and J lost 3 bases, with 20 bases between them. From germline, CDR1 is SGHKS and CDR2 YYEKEE (reference sequence). This CDR3 comprises 17 residues. The CDR3 is CASSPQRPLGFGNTIYF. The CDR3 DNA follows: TGTGCCAGCAGCCCCCAGCGTCCGTTAGGGTTTGGAAACACCATATATTTT.

This clone has just one count. This chain links TRBV7-2 with TRBJ2-2, with a tentative D call TRBD2 (6 bases). The CDR3 totals 15 residues. Germline CDR1 is SGHTA and CDR2 is FQGNSA. V lost 7 bases to trimming and J lost 3 bases, with 15 bases between them. The CDR3 here is CASKLGGIDTGELFF. The CDR3 DNA is TGTGCCAGCAAACTCGGGGGTATTGACACCGGGGAGCTGTTTTTT.

This clone came up once. This chain connects TRBV28 to TRBJ2-1; D is possibly TRBD2 (5 bases). The germline gives CDR1 MDHEN, CDR2 SYDVKM. V lost 7 bases and J 0 bases, leaving 13 bases between the germline ends. This CDR3 comprises 15 residues. CDR3 nucleotides: TGTGCCAGCACCCCAAGCGGAACCTCCTACAATGAGCAGTTCTTC. It specifies CASTPSGTSYNEQFF.

The chain uses TRBV6-5 and TRBJ2-3; D is possibly TRBD1 or TRBD2 (5 bases each). The ends were cut back, 7 bases at V and 1 base at J, with 12 bases in the middle. Germline-derived CDR1 and CDR2 are MNHEY and SVGAGI. The CDR3 is made up of 14 amino acids. CDR3 amino acids: CASKGLGGTDTQYF. The CDR3 DNA reads TGTGCCAGCAAGGGTCTGGGGGGCACAGATACGCAGTATTTT.

J is TRBJ2-3 and V is TRBV6-1; TRBD2 is a possible D gene (6 bases). Germline-derived CDR1 and CDR2 are MNHNS and SASEGT. V lost 10 bases, J lost 3 bases, and 11 bases lay in between. This CDR3 has 12 amino acids. The CDR3 sequence is CATGDLTDTQYF. The CDR3 coding sequence is TGTGCCACCGGGGACTTGACAGATACGCAGTATTTT.